The rows below give T cell receptor beta chains drawn from one sample of a study of identical twins. TCRdb reanalysed the 5' RACE reads using MiXCR and keeps one entry per CDR3 protein. This table holds some 1,600,000 distinct CDR3 sequences, around 29% found once. Sequencing was carried out using cord blood. These receptors originate from a newborn girl in good health. Each CDR3 is given without its conserved first and last residue. A row's size may be missing; if present it is once, few, many or a size class.

v_gene,j_gene,len,abundance,CDR3aa
TRBV12-3/TRBV12-4,TRBJ1-2,15,.,ASSFGGGTGPNYGYT
TRBV11-2,TRBJ2-1,11,.,ASSPDRVRGQF
TRBV5-1,TRBJ2-1,15,.,ASSLASGGVRGNEQF
TRBV29-1,TRBJ2-7,10,.,SVVRQGNEQY
TRBV6-2/TRBV6-3,TRBJ1-2,10,many,ASSSGQDGYT
TRBV20-1,TRBJ2-6,15,.,SAPTPKWTSGANVLT
TRBV7-6,TRBJ1-6,15,few,ASSLAAQGSYNSPLH
TRBV10-1,TRBJ2-5,14,few,ASSESTSGGQETQY
TRBV28,TRBJ2-5,14,few,ASRLPGTGGAKTQY
TRBV29-1,TRBJ1-2,10,.,SVRTDPYGYT
TRBV20-1,TRBJ2-7,12,.,SARDLEGGHEQY
TRBV7-8,TRBJ1-1,13,.,ASSSRGNRGTEAF
TRBV3-1,TRBJ2-5,12,few,ASSQGYGRETQY
TRBV6-6,TRBJ2-7,12,.,ASSYHGKTYEQY
TRBV5-1,TRBJ2-5,13,few,ASSFLGGTQETQY
TRBV12-3/TRBV12-4,TRBJ2-1,10,.,ATGTSLHEQF
TRBV2,TRBJ2-3,13,.,ASSETGGWSGTQY
TRBV21-1,TRBJ1-2,11,many,ASSKDRVFGYT